A selection of T cell receptor beta chains follows, all from one sample in a study of T cells in Graves' hyperthyroidism and ophthalmopathy. MiXCR was run by TCRdb on the multiplex PCR reads, yielding one entry per CDR3 protein. The sample lists hundreds of thousands of distinct CDR3 sequences, less than 20% occurring once. Material: blood. The receptors derive from a man aged 35 to 55 with Graves' ophthalmopathy. Each CDR3 is given with its conserved first and last residue. D genes are given only for firm matches. Clone size, where shown, is once, few, many, or a class for clones that have expanded.

V gene,J gene,clone size,D gene,CDR3 protein,CDR3 DNA
TRBV2,TRBJ2-1,NA,TRBD2,CASRRGLAGAYNEQFF,TGTGCCAGCAGACGGGGACTAGCGGGGGCCTACAATGAGCAGTTCTTC
TRBV11-2,TRBJ2-3,NA,TRBD2,CASGYPPTGTSGGTDTQYF,TGTGCCAGCGGATACCCCCCTACCGGGACTAGCGGGGGCACAGATACGCAGTATTTT
TRBV9,TRBJ2-7,NA,TRBD2,CASSPSVSGVSYEQYF,TGTGCTAGCAGCCCAAGTGTTAGCGGGGTCTCCTACGAGCAGTACTTC
TRBV4-1,TRBJ2-3,NA,TRBD1,CASSYTGGGSTDTQYF,TGCGCCAGCAGCTATACAGGGGGCGGGAGCACAGATACGCAGTATTTT
TRBV30,TRBJ2-5,NA,NA,CAWLEVKTQYF,TGTGCCTGGCTGGAGGTGAAGACCCAGTACTTC
TRBV7-3,TRBJ2-1,many,TRBD2,CASSWGLAPGRDEQFF,TGTGCCAGCAGCTGGGGACTAGCCCCCGGGAGGGATGAGCAGTTCTTC
TRBV11-2,TRBJ2-1,NA,NA,CASSLGSAVNEQFF,TGTGCCAGCAGCTTAGGATCGGCGGTCAATGAGCAGTTCTTC
TRBV20-1,TRBJ2-7,few,NA,CSARSGQTYEQYF,TGCAGTGCTAGATCGGGACAAACCTACGAGCAGTACTTC
TRBV7-3,TRBJ2-2,many,TRBD1,CASSPPGQGNTGELFF,TGTGCCAGCAGCCCTCCGGGACAGGGGAACACCGGGGAGCTGTTTTTT
TRBV29-1,TRBJ2-7,NA,NA,CSVESGEQYF,TGCAGCGTTGAATCGGGAGAGCAGTACTTC
TRBV30,TRBJ1-2,many,NA,CAWTAGHGGYTF,TGTGCCTGGACGGCAGGGCACGGTGGCTACACCTTC
TRBV30,TRBJ1-1,few,NA,CAWRHGPYGTEAFF,TGTGCCTGGCGACACGGACCGTATGGAACTGAAGCTTTCTTT
TRBV20-1,TRBJ2-3,few,TRBD1,CSAIEGATDTQYF,TGCAGTGCTATCGAGGGGGCAACAGATACGCAGTATTTT
TRBV28,TRBJ2-7,many,NA,CASSRTGSWGEQYF,TGTGCCAGCAGCCGTACAGGGTCCTGGGGCGAGCAGTACTTC
TRBV7-3,TRBJ1-1,NA,NA,CASSRGDGHLNTEAFF,TGTGCCAGCAGCAGAGGGGATGGACACCTGAACACTGAAGCTTTCTTT
TRBV12-3/TRBV12-4,TRBJ2-3,NA,TRBD2,CASSSLTSGIPLRDTQYF,TGTGCCAGCAGTTCCCTCACTAGCGGGATCCCCCTGAGGGATACGCAGTATTTT
TRBV9,TRBJ2-2,NA,NA,CASSVAPTNTGELFF,TGTGCCAGCAGCGTAGCCCCTACGAACACCGGGGAGCTGTTTTTT
TRBV12-3/TRBV12-4,TRBJ1-5,many,NA,CASTRDYSNQPQHF,TGTGCCAGCACCAGGGACTATAGCAATCAGCCCCAGCATTTT
TRBV18,TRBJ2-5,many,NA,CASSSQETQYF,TGTGCCAGCAGCTCGCAAGAGACCCAGTACTTC
TRBV9,TRBJ2-7,few,NA,CASSDGTRDEQYF,TGTGCCAGCAGCGATGGGACGAGAGACGAGCAGTACTTC
TRBV18,TRBJ2-1,NA,NA,CASSPMGVYNEQFF,TGTGCCAGCTCACCAATGGGTGTTTACAATGAGCAGTTCTTC
TRBV7-3,TRBJ1-2,NA,TRBD1,CASSPIRLTGGEGYGYTF,TGTGCCAGCAGCCCAATCCGACTGACAGGGGGGGAGGGTTATGGCTACACCTTC
TRBV18,TRBJ1-4,few,NA,CASSLTGGAGEKLFF,TGTGCCAGCTCACTTACCGGGGGCGCGGGGGAAAAACTGTTTTTT
TRBV11-2,TRBJ2-5,many,TRBD1,CASSLGQVLQETQYF,TGTGCCAGCAGCCTCGGACAGGTCCTTCAAGAGACCCAGTACTTC
TRBV7-3,TRBJ2-3,few,TRBD1,CASSSTGAEDTQYF,TGTGCCAGCAGCTCGACAGGGGCCGAAGATACGCAGTATTTT
TRBV14,TRBJ1-4,NA,NA,CASKVGGAGEKLFF,TGTGCCAGCAAGGTCGGAGGGGCGGGCGAAAAACTGTTTTTT
TRBV2,TRBJ2-5,NA,NA,CASSEGTIGETQYF,TGTGCCAGCAGTGAAGGTACCATCGGGGAGACCCAGTACTTC
TRBV20-1,TRBJ1-5,many,TRBD1,CSARANSGTGDQPQHF,TGCAGTGCTAGAGCCAACTCCGGGACAGGGGATCAGCCCCAGCATTTT
TRBV5-8,TRBJ2-3,NA,NA,CASSLEGRQTTDTQYF,TGTGCCAGCAGCTTGGAGGGGAGGCAGACCACAGATACGCAGTATTTT
TRBV6-1,TRBJ1-4,NA,TRBD1,CASSRTGGGQGEKLFF,TGTGCCAGCAGCAGGACAGGGGGCGGTCAAGGGGAAAAACTGTTTTTT
TRBV20-1,TRBJ2-5,NA,NA,CSARASLGGGAEETQYF,TGCAGTGCTAGAGCCTCGCTTGGGGGGGGGGCCGAAGAGACCCAGTACTTC
TRBV4-1,TRBJ2-7,NA,NA,CASSQELGAEQYF,TGCGCCAGCAGCCAGGAACTGGGGGCCGAGCAGTACTTC
TRBV9,TRBJ1-2,few,NA,CASSPREGLPNYGYTF,TGTGCCAGCAGCCCTCGGGAAGGGCTCCCCAACTATGGCTACACCTTC
TRBV27,TRBJ2-1,many,NA,CASRIGTVSYNEQFF,TGTGCCAGCAGGATTGGGACTGTCTCCTACAATGAGCAGTTCTTC
TRBV7-9,TRBJ2-7,few,NA,CASNPLETSYEQYF,TGTGCCAGCAACCCTCTGGAGACTTCCTACGAGCAGTACTTC
TRBV6-2/TRBV6-3,TRBJ1-2,NA,NA,CASSWGADEEHQDGYTF,TGTGCCAGCAGTTGGGGGGCGGACGAGGAACACCAAGATGGCTACACCTTC